A selection of T cell receptor beta chains follows, all from one sample in a study of shared T cell receptors in the human thymus. Using immunoSEQ multiplex PCR, the repertoire was profiled, and TCRdb retains in-frame clones only, with some absent. The table has approximately 490,000 clones, 78% seen once; the top ten hold about 0.012%. These same data were also listed under a study on human thymus T cells.

Sequencing used thymocytes. The receptors come from a boy in the first two years of life with a congenital heart defect. CDR3s include the opening cysteine and the closing phenylalanine or tryptophan. A D gene is named only where the DNA matches it firmly. A clone size is listed for some rows: how often the clone was seen (once, few, many), or a class if it is expanded.

.	TRBV7-2	TRBD1	TRBJ2-7	TGTGCCAGCAGTCTAGACAGGGGAAACGAAAACGGCTACGAGCAGTACTTC	CASSLDRGNENGYEQYF
.	TRBV27	.	TRBJ2-7	TGTGCCAGCAGCCCGCAAGCGGGCGCTAGGATCTACGAGCAGTACTTC	CASSPQAGARIYEQYF
.	TRBV6-1	.	TRBJ1-5	TGTGCCAGCAGTGTATGGCAGGGTAAACAGCCCCAGCATTTT	CASSVWQGKQPQHF
.	TRBV4-3	.	TRBJ2-3	TGCGCCAGCAGCCAAGACCCTAGCTGGGCAGATACGCAGTATTTT	CASSQDPSWADTQYF
.	TRBV7-9	TRBD1	TRBJ1-5	TGTGCCAGCAGCTCGTTCAGGGGGCTGTTTGAGCAGCCCCAGCATTTT	CASSSFRGLFEQPQHF
few	TRBV6-1	TRBD1	TRBJ1-5	TGTGCCAGCAGTTGGGGGACAGGGCCCAATCAGCCCCAGCATTTT	CASSWGTGPNQPQHF
few	TRBV7-9	.	TRBJ2-7	TGTGCCAGCAGCTTAGGTGGACTCCGCTACGAGCAGTACTTC	CASSLGGLRYEQYF
.	TRBV15	.	TRBJ1-5	TGTGCCACCAGTATAGGCGGATATCAGCCCCAGCATTTT	CATSIGGYQPQHF
.	TRBV28	.	TRBJ1-1	TGTGCCAGCAGCCGGAGCAGTGAAGCTTTCTTT	CASSRSSEAFF
.	TRBV7-9	.	TRBJ1-4	TGTGCCAGCAGCTTGGACGGGGGGGGAAAACTGTTTTTT	CASSLDGGGKLFF
.	TRBV6-5	.	TRBJ2-7	TGTGCCAGCAGTTACGGCAGGACAGGAGGGGCCTACGAGCAGTACTTC	CASSYGRTGGAYEQYF
.	TRBV12-5	TRBD1	TRBJ1-1	TGTGCTGGGGCTGACAGGGACGGAACTGAAGCTTTCTTT	CAGADRDGTEAFF
.	TRBV28	TRBD1	TRBJ2-2	TGTGCCAGCAGTTTTAAACGGGGGACCAGGGGGCTAGATGAGGGCGGGGAGCTGTTTTTT	CASSFKRGTRGLDEGGELFF
once	TRBV7-3	.	TRBJ1-1	TGTGCCAGCAGCTTACAATCACAGAACACTGAAGCTTTCTTT	CASSLQSQNTEAFF
.	TRBV5-5	TRBD2	TRBJ2-7	TGTGCCAGCAGCTTGAGACTAGCGGGACTGCTCTCCTACGAGCAGTACTTC	CASSLRLAGLLSYEQYF
few	TRBV5-4	.	TRBJ1-5	TGTGCCAGCAGCTTAGGGGGGGATCAGCCCCAGCATTTT	CASSLGGDQPQHF
.	TRBV27	.	TRBJ1-2	TGTGCCAGCAGTGGCCGTCGGAGTAACTATGGCTACACCTTC	CASSGRRSNYGYTF
.	TRBV19	TRBD1	TRBJ1-2	TGTGCCAGTATGGGGGGGGACAGGCCATATAACTATGGCTACACCTTC	CASMGGDRPYNYGYTF
.	TRBV5-6	.	TRBJ2-7	TGTGCCAGCAGCTGGGGCCCGGAGACCCGGTCCTACGAGCAGTACTTC	CASSWGPETRSYEQYF
.	TRBV19	.	TRBJ1-2	TGTGCCAGCACACACCGAGGGTATGGCTACACCTTC	CASTHRGYGYTF
.	TRBV10-1	TRBD2	TRBJ2-7	TGCGCCAGCAGTGAGTCTAGCGGGTTCTCCTACGAGCAGTACTTC	CASSESSGFSYEQYF
.	TRBV28	TRBD1	TRBJ1-2	TGTGCCAGCAGTTTGGTCGAGGTGGAAGGACAGGGCCGGAATGGCTACACCTTC	CASSLVEVEGQGRNGYTF
.	TRBV19	TRBD2	TRBJ2-3	TGTGCCAGTAGTGCTAGTTCCCCGGGAGGCTCAGATACGCAGTATTTT	CASSASSPGGSDTQYF
.	TRBV7-2	.	TRBJ2-7	TGTGCCAGCAGCTTACTTCCCACAGCATACGAGCAGTACTTC	CASSLLPTAYEQYF
.	TRBV7-6	.	TRBJ2-7	TGTGCCAGCAGCTTACAGGCTCGGGGGATTAGCCGCGAGCAGTACTTC	CASSLQARGISREQYF
few	TRBV5-6	TRBD2	TRBJ2-7	TGTGCCAGCAGCGCGGGGGGCTCCTACGAGCAGTACTTC	CASSAGGSYEQYF
.	TRBV7-2	.	TRBJ2-2	TGTGCCAGCAGCTTAGGTTTTTCTGGGACAACCAACACCGGGGAGCTGTTTTTT	CASSLGFSGTTNTGELFF
few	TRBV10-3	TRBD2	TRBJ2-4	TGTGCCACCGCGGGGGAAGAAAACATTCAGTACTTC	CATAGEENIQYF
.	TRBV18	TRBD1	TRBJ2-7	TGTGCCAGCTCACCAGGACAGGGGTGCAACGAGCAGTACTTC	CASSPGQGCNEQYF
.	TRBV7-2	.	TRBJ2-3	TGTGCCAGCAGCATCCCCCGGCAGGTGTATTTT	CASSIPRQVYF
.	TRBV9	TRBD2	TRBJ2-1	TGTGCCAGCAGCGGACGGACTAGCGGGAGGTGGAATGAGCAGTTCTTC	CASSGRTSGRWNEQFF